This record looks at one TCR beta chain sequence and its context. Its antigen is not identified. In the PCR, 60 Vbeta and 13 Jbeta primers were used. Method: immunoSEQ multiplex PCR; TCRdb's copy keeps in-frame clones and lacks some. Here the sample spans approximately 150,000 clones, around 80% being singletons. This specimen belongs to a study of cytomegalovirus exposure and HLA in healthy donors. Findings of the study overall: Despite most TCR sequences being rare, some public TCRs occurred in many donors.

CDR3 size: 15 residues. Germline assignment: CDR1 SGDLS and CDR2 YYNGEE. V lost 0 bases and J lost 3; bases outside the gene matches: 4. This chain uses TRBV9 with TRBJ1-2; 8 positions agree with TRBD1. The clonotype was recovered from a woman in her thirties or forties in good health and CMV-seronegative. Sequencing was performed on PBMCs. CDR3 residues: CASSVVAGGDYGYTF. CDR3 in DNA: TGTGCCAGCAGCGTAGTGGCAGGGGGCGACTATGGCTACACCTTC.